A single count supports the clone carrying this T cell receptor (beta chain). Its specificity is unknown. Reverse transcription of roughly 0.5 to 1 ug RNA used random hexamers. Using its own MiXCR run on the immunoSEQ multiplex PCR reads, TCRdb lists one record per CDR3 protein. The sample lists some 400,000 distinct CDR3 sequences, approximately 85% seen once, with approximately 0.12% in the top ten. The record originates from a study of CD8 T cells in Susac syndrome. Whole-study results and caveats: Individuals included in the TCR sequencing and HLA analysis were acknowledged by the study to be relatively few in number.

J lost 2 bases, V lost 6 bases, and 7 bases had no gene match. This CDR3 region has 14 residues. Per the germline V gene, CDR1 is MNHEY and CDR2 is SMNVEV (reference sequence). TCR beta from blood CD8+ and CD4+ T cells was sequenced. Sequenced: CD8+ T cells from PBMCs. V is TRBV27 and J is TRBJ2-7, with TRBD2 identical over 7 bases. The clonotype originates from a human donor with multiple sclerosis. In DNA form, the CDR3 reads TGTGCCAGCAGCCTAGTTGGGACTACCTACGAGCAGTACTTC. Amino acid sequence: CASSLVGTTYEQYF.